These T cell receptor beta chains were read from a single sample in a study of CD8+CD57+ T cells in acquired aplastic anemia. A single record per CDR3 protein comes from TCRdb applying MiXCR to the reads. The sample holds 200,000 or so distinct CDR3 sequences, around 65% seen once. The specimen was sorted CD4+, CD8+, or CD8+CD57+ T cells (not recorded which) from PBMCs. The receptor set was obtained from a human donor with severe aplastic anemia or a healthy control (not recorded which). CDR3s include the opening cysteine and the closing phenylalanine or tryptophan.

CDR3: CSVEDPQGMEKLFF
J: TRBJ1-4
V: TRBV29-1

CDR3: CATSKWGGLGSAQYF
J: TRBJ2-3
V: TRBV24-1

CDR3: CATSDVQGPYNEQFF
J: TRBJ2-1
V: TRBV24-1

CDR3: CASSQGGDEQYF
J: TRBJ2-7
V: TRBV14

CDR3: CAISESTGGANYGYTF
J: TRBJ1-2
V: TRBV10-3

CDR3: CASSPRSRGNYEQYF
J: TRBJ2-7
V: TRBV7-6

CDR3: CATSDPTGVNVDEQFF
J: TRBJ2-1
V: TRBV24-1

CDR3: CSAQVFGVPTDTQYF
J: TRBJ2-3
V: TRBV20-1

CDR3: CASSHSGTGGSEAFF
J: TRBJ1-1
V: TRBV12-3/TRBV12-4

CDR3: CSARDLLAGTGELFF
J: TRBJ2-2
V: TRBV20-1

CDR3: CASSVGGTGEAFF
J: TRBJ1-1
V: TRBV9

CDR3: CASSDRVNEQFF
J: TRBJ2-1
V: TRBV10-2

CDR3: CASTTSGRSYEQYF
J: TRBJ2-7
V: TRBV2

CDR3: CASSLEVGNSPLHF
J: TRBJ1-6
V: TRBV7-9

CDR3: CATSDTLTSGTYNEQFF
J: TRBJ2-1
V: TRBV24-1